Included here is one T cell receptor (beta chain) sequence, with context. The antigen remains undetermined. This sample is part of a study of cytomegalovirus exposure and HLA in healthy donors. Overall study context: As an earlier analysis found, about 200 million T cells yielded 90 million to 140 million unique TCR beta sequences. Whole-study results and caveats: A list of roughly 160 TCR beta chains associated with cytomegalovirus was given.

The CDR3 is 16 amino acids. V was cut by 6 bases and J by 1 base, with 18 bases left in between. Germline lookup yields CDR1 MNHEY and CDR2 SMNVEV (reference sequence). PCR employed 60 Vbeta and 13 Jbeta primers. In the authors' workflow: Counted up in a later analysis, unique TCR beta chains came to some 75 million, with about 9.9 million shared. The repertoire was sequenced with immunoSEQ multiplex PCR; TCRdb's copy has only in-frame clones and lacks some. D and trimming come from the DNA, and the V and J calls and clone size come from that table. The sample shows 95,000 to 120,000 clones, 67% of them seen only once.

The rearrangement uses TRBV27 and TRBJ1-1; tentative D call: TRBD1 (6 bases). The clonotype was recovered from a man between 18 and 35 years old in good health and CMV-seropositive. The source material was PBMCs. This CDR3 reads CASSPTGQFENTEAFF. CDR3 coding DNA: TGTGCCAGCAGCCCTACTGGACAGTTCGAGAACACTGAAGCTTTCTTT.